This is a list of T cell receptor beta chains from one sample in a study of CD8 T cells in Susac syndrome. TCRdb re-analysed the immunoSEQ multiplex PCR reads in MiXCR, keeping a single row per CDR3 protein. The sample lists 150,000 to 200,000 distinct CDR3 sequences, 95% occurring once. The specimen was CD8+ T cells from PBMCs. The origin of the receptors is a human donor with multiple sclerosis. The CDR3 runs from the conserved cysteine through the conserved F or W. Fields, in order: CDR3 protein, CDR3 DNA, J gene, clone size, V gene, D gene. The D gene is left open where the match is weak. Part of the rows lack a size; the others show once, few, many or a class for expanded clones.

CASSLALEGATNYGYTF | TGCGCCAGCAGCTTGGCTCTTGAGGGGGCTACAAACTATGGCTACACCTTC | TRBJ1-2 | - | TRBV5-1 | TRBD1
CAWRWEGGEGYTF | TGTGCCTGGAGATGGGAAGGGGGCGAAGGCTACACCTTC | TRBJ1-2 | - | TRBV30 | TRBD1
CASSLGLGPATYNEQFF | TGTGCCAGCAGCTTAGGCCTCGGTCCAGCCACCTACAATGAGCAGTTCTTC | TRBJ2-1 | once | TRBV13 | -
CASSILGKSNQPQHF | TGTGCCAGTAGTATTCTGGGAAAAAGCAATCAGCCCCAGCATTTT | TRBJ1-5 | - | TRBV19 | -
CASSLSSLSYEQYF | TGCGCCAGCAGCTTGTCCAGTTTGAGCTACGAGCAGTACTTC | TRBJ2-7 | - | TRBV5-1 | -
CASSLNSGQPQHF | TGTGCCAGCAGCTTAAACTCGGGTCAGCCCCAGCATTTT | TRBJ1-5 | - | TRBV7-8 | -
CASSLSGGGWPQHF | TGTGCCAGCAGCTTATCCGGAGGAGGGTGGCCCCAGCATTTT | TRBJ1-5 | - | TRBV7-2 | -
CSGKGLPSGFNRNEQFF | TGCAGCGGAAAAGGACTACCGTCGGGTTTCAATCGGAATGAGCAGTTCTTC | TRBJ2-1 | - | TRBV29-1 | -
CASSLVRQGIYGYTF | TGTGCCAGCAGCTTGGTTCGACAGGGAATTTATGGCTACACCTTC | TRBJ1-2 | - | TRBV7-2 | TRBD1
CASTGQGNTEAFF | TGTGCCAGCACTGGACAGGGGAACACTGAAGCTTTCTTT | TRBJ1-1 | - | TRBV27 | TRBD1
CASSVAGKGTGELFF | TGTGCCAGCAGCGTAGCTGGGAAGGGGACCGGGGAGCTGTTTTTT | TRBJ2-2 | once | TRBV9 | -
CASSRRTERHYGYTF | TGTGCCAGCAGTCGTAGGACAGAGAGACACTATGGCTACACCTTC | TRBJ1-2 | - | TRBV12-3/TRBV12-4 | -
CASSFGPQGTQYF | TGTGCCAGCAGTTTTGGCCCCCAAGGGACCCAGTACTTC | TRBJ2-5 | - | TRBV27 | -
CASSSGLYEQYF | TGTGCCAGCAGTTCAGGTCTCTACGAGCAGTACTTC | TRBJ2-7 | - | TRBV12-3/TRBV12-4 | -
CASSPGTTPYHQETQYF | TGTGCCAGCAGTCCCGGGACTACACCATACCACCAAGAGACCCAGTACTTC | TRBJ2-5 | - | TRBV28 | TRBD2
CASSRTGAETQYF | TGTGCCAGCAGCAGGACAGGGGCAGAGACCCAGTACTTC | TRBJ2-5 | once | TRBV5-6 | TRBD1
CASSSGGPDTQYF | TGTGCCAGCAGCTCCGGGGGCCCAGATACGCAGTATTTT | TRBJ2-3 | - | TRBV11-2 | -
CARTGELFF | TGCGCCAGGACCGGGGAGCTGTTTTTT | TRBJ2-2 | - | TRBV23-1 | -
CASRDRQGAYEQYF | TGTGCCAGCAGAGACAGACAGGGGGCCTACGAGCAGTACTTC | TRBJ2-7 | - | TRBV2 | TRBD1
CASSQDLGGLKGYTF | TGTGCCAGCAGCCAAGATTTGGGAGGGTTAAAAGGCTACACCTTC | TRBJ1-2 | - | TRBV3-1 | -
CAWSVAYGAGELFF | TGTGCCTGGAGTGTAGCCTACGGGGCCGGGGAGCTGTTTTTT | TRBJ2-2 | - | TRBV30 | -
CSVESGQGYTF | TGCAGCGTTGAATCTGGTCAAGGCTACACCTTC | TRBJ1-2 | - | TRBV29-1 | -
CSVKPVGAGFYGYTF | TGCAGCGTTAAGCCCGTTGGGGCGGGATTCTATGGCTACACCTTC | TRBJ1-2 | - | TRBV29-1 | -
CATSVSNRDISSEQYF | TGTGCCACCAGCGTTTCAAACCGGGACATATCGTCCGAGCAGTACTTC | TRBJ2-7 | - | TRBV15 | -
CASRSGYTIYF | TGTGCCAGCAGATCAGGGTACACCATATATTTT | TRBJ1-3 | - | TRBV9 | -
CASSQDALGVRDYGYTF | TGTGCCAGCAGCCAAGATGCCCTGGGCGTACGGGACTATGGCTACACCTTC | TRBJ1-2 | - | TRBV14 | -
CASSGGPQETQYF | TGTGCCAGCAGTGGGGGGCCTCAAGAGACCCAGTACTTC | TRBJ2-5 | - | TRBV12-3/TRBV12-4 | -
CSVPGESFAYEQYF | TGCAGCGTACCCGGGGAGAGCTTCGCCTACGAGCAGTACTTC | TRBJ2-7 | - | TRBV20-1 | -
CASSLSETGSNEQFF | TGTGCCAGCAGCTTATCCGAAACCGGTTCCAATGAGCAGTTCTTC | TRBJ2-1 | - | TRBV7-9 | -
CASSPGQGYEQYF | TGTGCCAGCAGTCCGGGACAGGGCTACGAGCAGTACTTC | TRBJ2-7 | many | TRBV12-3/TRBV12-4 | TRBD1
CSAHERTSGYEQYF | TGCAGTGCCCACGAGCGGACTAGCGGCTACGAGCAGTACTTC | TRBJ2-7 | - | TRBV20-1 | TRBD2
CASSQGLSPSSYNEQFF | TGTGCCAGCAGCCAGGGACTATCCCCTAGCTCCTACAATGAGCAGTTCTTC | TRBJ2-1 | - | TRBV3-1 | TRBD2
CASSLEAGLAGHRDTQYF | TGTGCCAGCAGCTTGGAAGCAGGACTAGCGGGACATCGAGATACGCAGTATTTT | TRBJ2-3 | - | TRBV7-2 | TRBD2
CASSRGMNTEAFF | TGTGCCAGCAGTCGGGGTATGAACACTGAAGCTTTCTTT | TRBJ1-1 | few | TRBV13 | -
CASQDRQETQYF | TGCGCCAGCCAGGACAGACAAGAGACCCAGTACTTC | TRBJ2-5 | - | TRBV5-1 | -
CASSPVVEETGNYEQYF | TGCGCCAGCAGCCCTGTCGTGGAGGAGACAGGGAACTACGAGCAGTACTTC | TRBJ2-7 | - | TRBV4-1 | TRBD1
CSVGGSPSDYYGYTF | TGCAGCGTCGGAGGGTCTCCCAGCGATTACTATGGCTACACCTTC | TRBJ1-2 | - | TRBV29-1 | -
CASSVISATTRGEQFF | TGTGCCAGCAGCGTGATTAGCGCTACCACCCGGGGTGAGCAGTTCTTC | TRBJ2-1 | - | TRBV9 | -
CASSLDLLAGDEQFF | TGTGCCAGCAGCTTGGATTTACTAGCGGGAGATGAGCAGTTCTTC | TRBJ2-1 | - | TRBV5-4 | TRBD2
CASSDFSYEQYF | TGTGCCAGCAGTGACTTCTCCTACGAGCAGTACTTC | TRBJ2-7 | few | TRBV2 | -
CASSFFPGELFF | TGTGCCAGCAGTTTTTTTCCCGGGGAGCTGTTTTTT | TRBJ2-2 | - | TRBV12-3/TRBV12-4 | -
CSAAGAPTTYEQYF | TGCAGTGCGGCAGGGGCCCCCACTACCTACGAGCAGTACTTC | TRBJ2-7 | few | TRBV20-1 | -
CASSYSPFGELFF | TGTGCCAGCAGTTACTCTCCATTTGGGGAGCTGTTTTTT | TRBJ2-2 | - | TRBV6-5 | -
CASSPEVGSYEQYF | TGTGCCAGCAGCCCGGAAGTGGGGAGCTACGAGCAGTACTTC | TRBJ2-7 | - | TRBV3-1 | -
CASSEFGTSGNYEQYF | TGTGCCAGCAGTGAGTTCGGGACTAGCGGGAACTACGAGCAGTACTTC | TRBJ2-7 | - | TRBV2 | TRBD2
CASSSSGFPDTQYF | TGTGCCAGCTCATCATCAGGGTTCCCAGATACGCAGTATTTT | TRBJ2-3 | - | TRBV18 | -
CASSGDTYEQYF | TGTGCCAGCTCGGGGGATACCTACGAGCAGTACTTC | TRBJ2-7 | - | TRBV27 | -
CSVLGGSFHEQYF | TGCAGTGTCCTAGGGGGGTCATTTCACGAGCAGTACTTC | TRBJ2-7 | - | TRBV20-1 | -
CASSQDPGGNYGYTF | TGTGCCAGCAGCCAAGATCCCGGAGGGAACTATGGCTACACCTTC | TRBJ1-2 | - | TRBV4-2 | -
CSAWTSGSQPGETQYF | TGCAGTGCCTGGACTAGCGGGAGTCAACCGGGGGAGACCCAGTACTTC | TRBJ2-5 | - | TRBV20-1 | TRBD2
CASSPITGAYNEQFF | TGTGCCAGCAGTCCCATAACGGGAGCGTACAATGAGCAGTTCTTC | TRBJ2-1 | - | TRBV27 | -
CASSLVGGRAGSYNEQFF | TGTGCCAGCAGTTTAGTGGGCGGGAGGGCAGGCTCCTACAATGAGCAGTTCTTC | TRBJ2-1 | - | TRBV27 | TRBD2
CASSQAGFDEQFF | TGTGCCAGCAGTCAAGCAGGGTTCGATGAGCAGTTCTTC | TRBJ2-1 | - | TRBV14 | -
CASNVGWGMDSPLHF | TGTGCCAGCAATGTAGGATGGGGGATGGATTCACCCCTCCACTTT | TRBJ1-6 | - | TRBV6-6 | -
CASSSWNYEQYF | TGTGCCAGCAGCTCCTGGAACTACGAGCAGTACTTC | TRBJ2-7 | few | TRBV5-6 | -
CSARALGNTEAFF | TGCAGTGCTAGAGCTCTAGGGAACACTGAAGCTTTCTTT | TRBJ1-1 | - | TRBV20-1 | -
CASSQEIMAITDTQYF | TGTGCCAGCAGCCAAGAGATTATGGCTATCACAGATACGCAGTATTTT | TRBJ2-3 | - | TRBV3-1 | -
CAWRGQHYTF | TGTGCCTGGAGAGGACAGCACTACACCTTC | TRBJ1-2 | - | TRBV30 | -
CATSPERESGNQPQHF | TGTGCCACCAGCCCTGAGCGAGAATCCGGCAATCAGCCCCAGCATTTT | TRBJ1-5 | - | TRBV15 | -
CASSSLRGVTEAFF | TGTGCCAGCAGTTCTCTCCGGGGAGTCACTGAAGCTTTCTTT | TRBJ1-1 | - | TRBV27 | -